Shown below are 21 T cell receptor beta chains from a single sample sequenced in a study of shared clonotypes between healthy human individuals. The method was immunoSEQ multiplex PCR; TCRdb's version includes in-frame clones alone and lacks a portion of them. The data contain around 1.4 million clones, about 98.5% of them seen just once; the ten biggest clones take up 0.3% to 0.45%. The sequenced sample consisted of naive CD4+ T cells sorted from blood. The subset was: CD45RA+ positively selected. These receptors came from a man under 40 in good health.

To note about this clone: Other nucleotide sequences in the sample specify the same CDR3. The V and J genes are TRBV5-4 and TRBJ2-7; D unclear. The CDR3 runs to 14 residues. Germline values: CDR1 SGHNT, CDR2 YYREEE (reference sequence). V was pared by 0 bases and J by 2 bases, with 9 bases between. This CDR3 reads CASSLGGSPYEQYF. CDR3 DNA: TGTGCCAGCAGCTTGGGTGGATCTCCCTACGAGCAGTACTTC.

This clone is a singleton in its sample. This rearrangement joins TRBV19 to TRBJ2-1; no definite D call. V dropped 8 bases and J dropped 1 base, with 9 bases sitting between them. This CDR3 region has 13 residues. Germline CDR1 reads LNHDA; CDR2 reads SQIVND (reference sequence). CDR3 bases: TGTGCCAGTTGGGGTGGTTCCTACAATGAGCAGTTCTTC. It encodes CASWGGSYNEQFF.

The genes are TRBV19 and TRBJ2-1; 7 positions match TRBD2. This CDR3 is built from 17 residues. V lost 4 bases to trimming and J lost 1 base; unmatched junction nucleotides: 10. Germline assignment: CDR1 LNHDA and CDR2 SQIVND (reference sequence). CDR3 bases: TGTGCCAGTAGTACCCAGACTAGCAGATTTTCCTACAATGAGCAGTTCTTC. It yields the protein CASSTQTSRFSYNEQFF.

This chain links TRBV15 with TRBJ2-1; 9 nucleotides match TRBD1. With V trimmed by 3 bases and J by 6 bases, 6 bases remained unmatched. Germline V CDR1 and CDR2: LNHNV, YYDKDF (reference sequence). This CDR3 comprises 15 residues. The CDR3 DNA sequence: TGTGCCACCAGCAGGGCCGGGACAGGGATCAATGAGCAGTTCTTC. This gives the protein CATSRAGTGINEQFF.

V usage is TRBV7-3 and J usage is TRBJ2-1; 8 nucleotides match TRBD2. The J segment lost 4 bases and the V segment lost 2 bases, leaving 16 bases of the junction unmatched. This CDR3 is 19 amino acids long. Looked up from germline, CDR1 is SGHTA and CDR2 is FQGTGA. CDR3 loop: CASSLGGISSGKTYNEQFF. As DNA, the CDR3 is TGTGCCAGCAGCTTAGGGGGAATAAGTAGCGGGAAAACTTACAATGAGCAGTTCTTC.

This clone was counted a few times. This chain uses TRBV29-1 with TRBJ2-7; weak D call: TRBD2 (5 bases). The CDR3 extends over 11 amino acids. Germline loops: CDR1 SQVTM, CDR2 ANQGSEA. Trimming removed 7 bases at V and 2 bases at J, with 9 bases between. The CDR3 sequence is CSAQTTYEQYF. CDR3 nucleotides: TGCAGCGCCCAGACTACCTACGAGCAGTACTTC.

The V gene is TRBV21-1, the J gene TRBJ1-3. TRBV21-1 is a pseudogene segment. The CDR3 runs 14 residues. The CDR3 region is CASRSPSSGNTIYF. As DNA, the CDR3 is TGTGCCAGCAGAAGTCCCTCCTCTGGAAACACCATATATTTT.

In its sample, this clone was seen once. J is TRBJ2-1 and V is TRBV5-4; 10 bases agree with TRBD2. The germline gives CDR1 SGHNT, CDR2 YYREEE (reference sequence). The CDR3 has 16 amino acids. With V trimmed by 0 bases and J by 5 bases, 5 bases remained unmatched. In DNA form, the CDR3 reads TGTGCCAGCAGCTTGGTTAGCGGGAGGCAAAACAATGAGCAGTTCTTC. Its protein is CASSLVSGRQNNEQFF.

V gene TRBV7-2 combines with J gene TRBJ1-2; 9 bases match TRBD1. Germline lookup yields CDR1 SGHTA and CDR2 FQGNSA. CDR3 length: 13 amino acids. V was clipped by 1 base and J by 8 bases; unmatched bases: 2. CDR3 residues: CASSLGTGVGYTF. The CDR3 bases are TGTGCCAGCAGCTTAGGGACAGGGGTAGGCTACACCTTC. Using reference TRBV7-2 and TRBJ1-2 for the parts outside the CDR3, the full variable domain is GAGVSQSPSNKVTEKGKDVELRCDPISGHTALYWYRQSLGQGLEFLIYFQGNSAPDKSGLPSDRFSAERTGGSVSTLTIQRTQQEDSAVYLCASSLGTGVGYTFGSGTRLTVV.

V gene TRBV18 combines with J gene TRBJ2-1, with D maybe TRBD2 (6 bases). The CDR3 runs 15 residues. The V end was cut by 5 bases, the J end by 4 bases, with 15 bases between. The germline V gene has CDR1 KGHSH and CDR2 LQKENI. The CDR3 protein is CASSTGLLEYNEQFF. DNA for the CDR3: TGTGCCAGCTCAACGGGACTGTTAGAATACAATGAGCAGTTCTTC.

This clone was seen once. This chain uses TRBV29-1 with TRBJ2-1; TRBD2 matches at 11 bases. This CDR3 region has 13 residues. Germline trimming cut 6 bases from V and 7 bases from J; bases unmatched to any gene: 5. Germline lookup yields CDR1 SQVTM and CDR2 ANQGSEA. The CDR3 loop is CSVRRLAGNEQFF. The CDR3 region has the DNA TGCAGCGTCCGTCGACTAGCGGGGAATGAGCAGTTCTTC.

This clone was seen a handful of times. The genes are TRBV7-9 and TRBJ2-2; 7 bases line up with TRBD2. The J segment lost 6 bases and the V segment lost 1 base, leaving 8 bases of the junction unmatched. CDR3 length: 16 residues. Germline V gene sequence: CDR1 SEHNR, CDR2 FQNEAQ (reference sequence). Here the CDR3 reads CASSLERGSRAGELFF. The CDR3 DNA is TGTGCCAGCAGCTTAGAGCGGGGAAGTAGAGCCGGGGAGCTGTTTTTT. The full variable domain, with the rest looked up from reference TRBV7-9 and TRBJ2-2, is DTGVSQNPRHKITKRGQNVTFRCDPISEHNRLYWYRQTLGQGPEFLTYFQNEAQLEKSRLLSDRFSAERPKGSFSTLEIQRTEQGDSAMYLCASSLERGSRAGELFFGEGSRLTVL.

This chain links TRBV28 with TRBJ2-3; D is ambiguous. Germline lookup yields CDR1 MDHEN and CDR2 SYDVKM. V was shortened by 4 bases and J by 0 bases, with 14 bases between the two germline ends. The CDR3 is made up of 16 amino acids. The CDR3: CASSWVTGPSTDTQYF. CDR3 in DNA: TGTGCCAGCAGTTGGGTGACGGGCCCTAGCACAGATACGCAGTATTTT.

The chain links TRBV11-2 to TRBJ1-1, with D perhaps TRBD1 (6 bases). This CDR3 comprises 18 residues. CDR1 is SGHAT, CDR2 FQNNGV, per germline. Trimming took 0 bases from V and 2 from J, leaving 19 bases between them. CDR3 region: CASSLDRKGVTGNTEAFF. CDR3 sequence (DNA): TGTGCCAGCAGCTTAGATCGAAAGGGGGTGACAGGCAACACTGAAGCTTTCTTT.

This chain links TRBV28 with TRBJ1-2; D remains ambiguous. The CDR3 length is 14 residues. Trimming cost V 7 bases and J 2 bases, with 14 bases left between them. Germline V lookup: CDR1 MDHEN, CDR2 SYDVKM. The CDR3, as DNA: TGTGCCAGCATGGACCCCTTGGACAACTATGGCTACACCTTC. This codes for CASMDPLDNYGYTF.

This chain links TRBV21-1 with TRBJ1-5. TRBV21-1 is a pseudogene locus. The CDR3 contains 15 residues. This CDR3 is CASSKVERDNQPQHF. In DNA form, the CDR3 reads TGTGCCAGCAGCAAAGTAGAGAGAGACAATCAGCCCCAGCATTTT.

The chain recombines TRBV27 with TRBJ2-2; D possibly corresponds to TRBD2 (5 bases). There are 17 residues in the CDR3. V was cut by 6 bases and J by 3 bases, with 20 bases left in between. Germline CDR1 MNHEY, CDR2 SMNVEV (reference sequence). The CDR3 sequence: CASRMIGGGSHTGELFF. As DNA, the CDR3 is TGTGCCAGCAGGATGATAGGCGGAGGCAGTCACACCGGGGAGCTGTTTTTT.

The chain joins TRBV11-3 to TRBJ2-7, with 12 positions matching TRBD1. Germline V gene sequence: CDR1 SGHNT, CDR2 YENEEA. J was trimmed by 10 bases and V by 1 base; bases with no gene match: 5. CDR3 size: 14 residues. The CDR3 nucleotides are TGTGCCAGCAGCTTAGGAGGGACAGGGGGCAAACAGTACTTC. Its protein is CASSLGGTGGKQYF.

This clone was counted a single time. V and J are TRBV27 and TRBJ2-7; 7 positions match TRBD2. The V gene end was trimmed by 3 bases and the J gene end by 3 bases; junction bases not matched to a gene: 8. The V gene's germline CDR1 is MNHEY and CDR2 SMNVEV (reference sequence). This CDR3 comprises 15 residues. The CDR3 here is CASSLRSGARYEQYF. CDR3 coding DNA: TGTGCCAGCAGTTTGAGAAGCGGGGCCCGCTACGAGCAGTACTTC.

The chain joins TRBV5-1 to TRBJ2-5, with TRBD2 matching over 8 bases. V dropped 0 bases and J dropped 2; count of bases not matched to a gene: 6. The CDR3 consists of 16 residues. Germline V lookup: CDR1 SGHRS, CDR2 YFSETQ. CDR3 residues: CASSLGGSGTQETQYF. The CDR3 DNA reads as TGCGCCAGCAGCTTGGGTGGTAGCGGGACTCAAGAGACCCAGTACTTC.

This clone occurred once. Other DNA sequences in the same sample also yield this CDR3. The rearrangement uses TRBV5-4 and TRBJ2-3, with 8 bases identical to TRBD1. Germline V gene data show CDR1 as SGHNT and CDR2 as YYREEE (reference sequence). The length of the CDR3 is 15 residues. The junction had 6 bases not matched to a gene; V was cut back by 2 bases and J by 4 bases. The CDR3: CASSFPGQGADTQYF. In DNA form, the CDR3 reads TGTGCCAGCAGCTTCCCCGGACAGGGTGCAGATACGCAGTATTTT.